This T cell receptor beta chain is drawn from a study of cytomegalovirus exposure and HLA in healthy donors. Looking at the study overall: A data release that came early held some 79 million unique TCRs from HLA-typed donors.

The PCR was carried out with 60 Vbeta primers and 13 Jbeta primers. Repertoires were generated with immunoSEQ multiplex PCR, while TCRdb's copy carries only in-frame clones and drops some. The sample includes 210,000 or so clones, 82% of them seen just once. About this clone: Its antigen is as yet unknown.

Study-wide points: Investigators reported 150 to 200 TCR beta chains as tied to cytomegalovirus. HLA allele associations emerged for about 16,000 TCR beta sequences in a later analysis, at 0.05 false discovery rate.

There are 15 residues in the CDR3. Trimming took 2 bases from V and 11 from J; bases not matched to a gene: 13. CDR1 and CDR2 from the germline V gene are KGHSH and LQKENI. The receptor comes from a middle-aged woman in good health and CMV-seronegative. The V call is TRBV18, the J call TRBJ1-1, with 8 bases fitting TRBD1. What was sequenced was PBMCs. The CDR3 reads CASSPSEHRTGHAFF. CDR3 nucleotide sequence: TGTGCCAGCTCACCATCCGAACATAGGACAGGGCATGCTTTCTTT.